These T cell receptor beta chains were read from a single sample in a study of blood T cell repertoires in COVID-19. Repertoires were generated with immunoSEQ multiplex PCR, while TCRdb's copy carries only in-frame clones and drops some. The data hold 120,000 or so clones, with 88% observed a single time. Sequenced: peripheral blood. These receptors originate from a human donor in a cohort sampled during active COVID-19. Each CDR3 is given with its conserved first and last residue. A D gene is named only where the DNA matches it firmly. Rows give clone size only sometimes, using once, few, many, or a class for an expanded clone.

v_gene,d_gene,j_gene,abundance,CDR3nt,CDR3aa
TRBV6-5,TRBD2,TRBJ2-7,-,TGTGCCAGCAGTTACTTGGATCGGGAGGGGGAGCAGTACTTC,CASSYLDREGEQYF
TRBV5-1,TRBD2,TRBJ2-1,-,TGCGCCAGCAGCTCCGAGGGACTAGCGAATTACAATGAGCAGTTCTTC,CASSSEGLANYNEQFF
TRBV7-2,-,TRBJ2-1,-,TGTGCCAGCAGACCCACTAACTACAATGAGCAGTTCTTC,CASRPTNYNEQFF
TRBV6-1,-,TRBJ1-2,-,TGTGCCAGCAGTGAACAGGGGCTAGAATATGGCTACACCTTC,CASSEQGLEYGYTF
TRBV6-2/TRBV6-3,TRBD2,TRBJ2-5,-,TGTGCCAGCAGTACCCATAGCGGGAGATGGGAGACCCAGTACTTC,CASSTHSGRWETQYF
TRBV6-5,-,TRBJ1-5,-,TGTGCCAGCAACAGGGAAGTAGATCAGCCCCAGCATTTT,CASNREVDQPQHF
TRBV28,TRBD1,TRBJ1-2,once,TGTGCCAGCAGTTTACAACAGGGGGTGTACTATGGCTACACCTTC,CASSLQQGVYYGYTF
TRBV6-5,-,TRBJ2-6,-,TGTGCCAGCAGCCTAACAGGGTCTGGGGCCAACGTCCTGACTTTC,CASSLTGSGANVLTF
TRBV4-1,TRBD2,TRBJ2-1,-,TGCGCCAGCGGTAGCGGGGGGGCTGGCAATGAGCAGTTCTTC,CASGSGGAGNEQFF
TRBV7-6,TRBD2,TRBJ2-7,-,TGTGCCAGCAGCCCCGGGACTAGCGGCTACGAGCAGTACTTC,CASSPGTSGYEQYF
TRBV2,TRBD1,TRBJ2-1,-,TGTGCCAGCAAACCCGGGACAGGGCTTGTTGAGCAGTTCTTC,CASKPGTGLVEQFF
TRBV11-3,TRBD2,TRBJ2-1,-,TGTGCCAGCAGCTTAGGAAGAAGAGGCGGGAGGGCAGTCAATGAGCAGTTCTTC,CASSLGRRGGRAVNEQFF
TRBV11-3,TRBD2,TRBJ2-1,-,TGTGCCAGCAGCTTAGCAGCGGGGGGGGACAATGAGCAGTTCTTC,CASSLAAGGDNEQFF
TRBV30,TRBD1,TRBJ1-6,-,TGTGCCTGGACCGCCGCCGGGGCAGGGGGCGCCTCACCCCTCCACTTT,CAWTAAGAGGASPLHF
TRBV12-3/TRBV12-4,TRBD1,TRBJ2-1,-,TGTGCCAGCAGCCGGGACAGGGGCGTTGAGCAGTTCTTC,CASSRDRGVEQFF
TRBV7-9,-,TRBJ2-5,-,TGTGCCAGCAGCTTAGATGGTACTCAAGAGACCCAGTACTTC,CASSLDGTQETQYF
TRBV5-1,TRBD1,TRBJ2-7,-,TGCGCCAGCAGCTTGGGATGGGACAGAGTAACCTACGAGCAGTACTTC,CASSLGWDRVTYEQYF
TRBV18,-,TRBJ2-1,-,TGTGCCAGCTCATGGCAGTCCTCCTACAATGAGCAGTTCTTC,CASSWQSSYNEQFF
TRBV3-1/TRBV3-2,-,TRBJ1-1,-,TGTGCCAGCAGCCAAAGCCCTGACAGGTTGAACACTGAAGCTTTCTTT,CASSQSPDRLNTEAFF
TRBV6-5,-,TRBJ2-3,-,TGTGCCAGCAGGACACGGATGCCTTTGCAGTATTTT,CASRTRMPLQYF
TRBV18,-,TRBJ2-1,-,TGTGCCAGCTCACGTCGGCAGGGTCACCACAATGAGCAGTTCTTC,CASSRRQGHHNEQFF
TRBV19,-,TRBJ2-2,-,TGTGCCAGTAGTATGGGTCAGGTGCCCGGGGAGCTGTTTTTT,CASSMGQVPGELFF
TRBV28,TRBD1,TRBJ1-2,once,TGTGCCAGCAGTTTAGGGACAGGGGTTTACTATGGCTACACCTTC,CASSLGTGVYYGYTF
TRBV19,TRBD1,TRBJ2-7,-,TGTGCCAGTAGTATGGACAGGTCAACCTACGAGCAGTACTTC,CASSMDRSTYEQYF
TRBV7-9,-,TRBJ1-1,-,TGTGCCACCTCCTCTCGGGGGGCGCGGAACACTGAAGCTTTCTTT,CATSSRGARNTEAFF
TRBV7-9,-,TRBJ2-5,-,TGTGCCAGCAGCCGGGAGACGGTGTGGCCTCAAGAGACCCAGTACTTC,CASSRETVWPQETQYF
TRBV6-2/TRBV6-3,TRBD1,TRBJ2-1,-,TGTGCCAGCAGTTACGCAGGGGGATCCTACAATGAGCAGTTCTTC,CASSYAGGSYNEQFF
TRBV27,-,TRBJ1-1,-,TGTGCCAGCAGTTTAAGGGAGGGGAACACTGAAGCTTTCTTT,CASSLREGNTEAFF
TRBV29-1,-,TRBJ2-1,-,TGCAGCGTTGAAGATCCGATGGACAGGGAGGGTAGGGATGAGCAGTTCTTC,CSVEDPMDREGRDEQFF
TRBV7-6,TRBD2,TRBJ2-5,-,TGTGCCAGCAGCTTAGCGGGAGGGAGAGGAGAGACCCAGTACTTC,CASSLAGGRGETQYF
TRBV3-1/TRBV3-2,-,TRBJ2-1,-,TGTGCCAGCAGCCAACCGGGGGGCTCCCCCGAGCAGTTCTTC,CASSQPGGSPEQFF
TRBV5-1,TRBD1,TRBJ1-6,-,TGCGCCAGCAGCCCCGGGGGACAGAGAAGATCACCCCTCCACTTT,CASSPGGQRRSPLHF
TRBV11-3,TRBD1,TRBJ2-7,-,TGTGCCAGCAGCCAGGACAGGGGTGAAGAGCAGTACTTC,CASSQDRGEEQYF
TRBV28,-,TRBJ1-1,-,TGTGCCAGCAAAGAGGACACTGAAGCTTTCTTT,CASKEDTEAFF
TRBV19,-,TRBJ1-2,-,TGTGCCAGCCCCGGGACAAAGTCTAACTATGGCTACACCTTC,CASPGTKSNYGYTF
TRBV7-6,-,TRBJ2-3,-,TGTGCCAGCAGCTTGGGTGGCAGGTTCACAGATACGCAGTATTTT,CASSLGGRFTDTQYF
TRBV2,TRBD1,TRBJ2-1,-,TGTGCCAGCAGTGATGGCCAGGGGGTCGACTATGAGCAGTTCTTC,CASSDGQGVDYEQFF
TRBV29-1,-,TRBJ1-1,-,TGCAGCGTTGATACCCAGATGAACACTGAAGCTTTCTTT,CSVDTQMNTEAFF
TRBV3-1/TRBV3-2,TRBD2,TRBJ2-5,-,TGTGCCAGCAGCCAGACTAGCGGGGGCCAAGTGGAGACCCAGTACTTC,CASSQTSGGQVETQYF
TRBV2,TRBD2,TRBJ2-3,-,TGTGCCAGCAACCTAGCGGGCAGCACAGATACGCAGTATTTT,CASNLAGSTDTQYF
TRBV11-2,TRBD2,TRBJ2-7,-,TGTGCCAGCAGCATACTAGCGGGGGGGTCGGTCTACGAGCAGTACTTC,CASSILAGGSVYEQYF
TRBV5-4,-,TRBJ2-7,few,TGTGCCAGCAGCTGGGGAGAGGACTACGAGCAGTACTTC,CASSWGEDYEQYF
TRBV24-1,TRBD1,TRBJ2-2,-,TGTGCCACCAGTGACTCTCCCGGGACAGGGAACACCGGGGAGCTGTTTTTT,CATSDSPGTGNTGELFF
TRBV28,TRBD2,TRBJ2-7,once,TGTGCCAGCAGTTTAACGAACCTAGCGGGTATCGAGCAGTACTTC,CASSLTNLAGIEQYF
TRBV5-4,TRBD1,TRBJ2-2,-,TGTGCCAGCAGCTTGCCGGGACAGGGCAACACCGGGGAGCTGTTTTTT,CASSLPGQGNTGELFF
TRBV15,TRBD1,TRBJ2-6,-,TGTGCCACCAGCAGGACAGGGGGCTCTGGGGCCAACGTCCTGACTTTC,CATSRTGGSGANVLTF
TRBV7-9,-,TRBJ2-1,-,TGTGCCAGCAGAGACGTATCGGAGCGGGAGCAGTTCTTC,CASRDVSEREQFF
TRBV6-5,TRBD2,TRBJ2-3,-,TGTGCCAGCAGCATCACTAGCGGGAGCACAGATACGCAGTATTTT,CASSITSGSTDTQYF
TRBV5-1,-,TRBJ2-7,-,TGCGCCAGCAGCTTGGAACCACAGGGATACGAGCAGTACTTC,CASSLEPQGYEQYF
TRBV5-1,-,TRBJ1-5,-,TGCGCCAGCAGCTTGAGTACGGATCAGCCCCAGCATTTT,CASSLSTDQPQHF
TRBV29-1,-,TRBJ2-3,-,TGCAGCGTTGGCAGGGATGAGAAAGATACGCAGTATTTT,CSVGRDEKDTQYF
TRBV7-9,-,TRBJ1-2,-,TGTGCCAGCACCAAGAGGGGGGGCGATGGCTACACCTTC,CASTKRGGDGYTF
TRBV19,-,TRBJ2-5,-,TGTGCCAGTAGTAACAGGGTTTTCGAGACCCAGTACTTC,CASSNRVFETQYF